The 9 T cell receptor beta chains below all came from one sample that was sequenced in a study of T cell repertoires in cytomegalovirus infection. Each CDR3 protein gets one entry after TCRdb re-called the reads with MiXCR. The sample lists 490,000 or so distinct CDR3 sequences, around 11% seen once, with about 10% in the top ten. Material for sequencing was PBMCs. Receptors originate from a human donor in good health (CMV status not recorded). Some clones in this sample may be carry-over from other donors' samples.

The chain uses TRBV2 and TRBJ1-1, with D uncertain. Per the germline V gene, CDR1 is SNHLY and CDR2 is FYNNEI. This CDR3 is 11 amino acids long. The ends were cut back, 10 bases at V and 5 bases at J, with 11 bases in the middle. CDR3 nucleotides: TGTGCCACGCCCGGACGGACTGAAGCTTTCTTT. It codes for CATPGRTEAFF.

The rearrangement links TRBV20-1 to TRBJ2-5; D is unresolved. The germline V gene encodes CDR1 DFQATT and CDR2 SNEGSKA (reference sequence). Trimming stripped 5 bases from V and 5 bases from J, with 18 bases between. This CDR3 is built from 14 residues. As DNA, the CDR3 is TGCAGTGCTGTAACAACGGGTAGTGGGGAGACCCAGTACTTC. Its protein is CSAVTTGSGETQYF.

J is TRBJ2-1 and V is TRBV20-1; 7 nucleotides agree with TRBD2. This CDR3 has 16 amino acids. Germline assignment: CDR1 DFQATT and CDR2 SNEGSKA (reference sequence). The ends lost 1 base at V and 4 bases at J; junction bases unmatched: 10. The CDR3 sequence: CSARGPSGGRYNEQFF. The CDR3 DNA follows: TGCAGTGCTAGAGGTCCTTCGGGGGGTCGTTACAATGAGCAGTTCTTC.

Turning to this clonotype: A read error may explain this, as a much larger clone is one base away. V is TRBV27 and J is TRBJ1-5; TRBD1 agrees at 9 bases. The CDR3 is 15 residues long. V dropped 11 bases and J dropped 4; count of bases not matched to a gene: 12. Germline V gene lookup returns CDR1 MNHEY and CDR2 SMNVEV (reference sequence). CDR3 loop: CARKYRDRANQPQHF. CDR3 in DNA: TGTGCCCGCAAATACCGGGACAGGGCAAATCAGCCCCAGCATTTT.

This clonotype was found many times. The chain couples TRBV28 to TRBJ2-3, with D perhaps TRBD1 (6 bases). V was trimmed by 6 bases and J by 8 bases, leaving 9 bases between them. This CDR3 has 11 residues. Germline lookup yields CDR1 MDHEN and CDR2 SYDVKM. CDR3 sequence reads: CASRQGGTQYF. In nucleotides, the CDR3 is TGTGCCAGCAGACAAGGGGGTACGCAGTATTTT.

This clonotype has a count of ten or more. V is TRBV12-3 or TRBV12-4 and J is TRBJ1-3, with TRBD1 as a possible D gene (5 bases). Trimming shortened V by 2 bases and J by 2 bases, and 16 bases separated the two germline ends. This CDR3 comprises 17 residues. The CDR3 here is CASSLIIRGGAGNTIYF. CDR3 bases: TGTGCCAGCAGTTTAATCATCCGGGGGGGAGCTGGAAACACCATATATTTT.

A few counts support this clonotype. The junction shows a germline mismatch at one end, possibly a read error. The gene calls are TRBV2 and TRBJ2-5; a weak D match, TRBD1 (5 bases). The germline V gene encodes CDR1 SNHLY and CDR2 FYNNEI. The CDR3 length is 16 residues. CDR3 residues: CASREVGTGNQETQYF. The DNA of the CDR3 is TGTGCCAGCAGGGAAGTGGGAACAGGAAACCAAGAGACCCAGTACTTC.

This clonotype was seen repeatedly, ten times or more. The chain joins TRBV7-2 to TRBJ2-5; D is unclear. The ends were cut back, 3 bases at V and 1 base at J, with 9 bases in the middle. The CDR3 extends over 14 amino acids. The germline V gene encodes CDR1 SGHTA and CDR2 FQGNSA. In nucleotides, the CDR3 is TGTGCCAGCAGCTTCTACGGCCCCCAAGAGACCCAGTACTTC. Its protein product is CASSFYGPQETQYF.

This clonotype was recorded at least ten times. The chain combines TRBV12-3 or TRBV12-4 with TRBJ1-2; D not certain. The CDR3 runs 15 residues. Trimming stripped 7 bases from V and 3 bases from J, with 18 bases between. CDR3 nucleotide sequence: TGTGCCAGCACTAACTACAGAGGGCAGTACTATGGCTACACCTTC. Translation gives CASTNYRGQYYGYTF.